This T cell receptor (beta chain) was recorded in a study of blood T cell repertoires in COVID-19. Study-level background: PBMCs, B-cell-depleted T cells, or T cells provided the cDNA or gDNA that made up the material.

This CDR3 is 15 amino acids long. V was pared by 4 bases and J by 0 bases, with 10 bases between. The germline V gene has CDR1 SGDLS and CDR2 YYNGEE. The assay was immunoSEQ multiplex PCR, and TCRdb's table has in-frame clones only and misses some. This sample has about 130,000 clones, with around 85% found just once. Seattle patient enrollment occurred during active infection, with longitudinal follow-up thereafter. The table lists this clone with a count of one. The chain has TRBV9 and TRBJ1-4; possibly TRBD1 for D (5 bases). Material for sequencing was peripheral blood. This TCR derives from a woman aged 80 or over with COVID-19, enrolled during active disease. The CDR3 DNA follows: TGTGCCAGCAGCCCCCGGGGGGCAACTAATGAAAAACTGTTTTTT. It yields the protein CASSPRGATNEKLFF.